This T cell receptor beta chain was obtained from a study of T-cell memory formation after mild COVID-19. The CDR3 has 17 residues. V trimming: 0 bases; J trimming: 7 bases; junction bases outside the gene matches: 7. CDR1 SGHVS and CDR2 FQNEAQ come from the germline V gene. This clonotype was detected only a few times. TCRdb fed the 5' RACE reads into MiXCR, producing one record per CDR3 protein. Of 400,000 to 500,000 distinct CDR3 sequences in the sample, roughly 18% were seen once. Sequenced: PBMCs or a T cell subset sorted from them (not recorded which). The TCR sequence derives from a man between 18 and 35 years old who had mild COVID-19 (a few samples of this study predate the infection). Cell type and time point are not known. The rearrangement links TRBV7-8 to TRBJ1-6; 9 positions agree with TRBD1. The CDR3 loop is CASSLAPSGQGNSPLHF. CDR3 bases: TGTGCCAGCAGCTTAGCCCCATCGGGACAGGGAAATTCACCCCTCCACTTT.